This T cell receptor beta chain is drawn from a study of T cell responses to AZD1222 COVID-19 vaccine. The CDR3 is made up of 17 amino acids. Germline lookup yields CDR1 SGHTA and CDR2 FQGNSA. V gave up 2 bases and J gave up 1 base, with 12 bases separating them. Findings of the study overall: Regions 160-218 and 743-854 held dominance among vaccine-associated CD4 TCRs, which spanned spike. Close to half of spike-specific TCRs reportedly recognize unmutated variant regions. Researchers took repertoire samples only after the peak T cell response had come. Two AZD1222 administrations were followed by greater Spike-specific TCR breadth and depth.

With respect to this clone: The antigen remains undetermined.

Assay: immunoSEQ multiplex PCR; the TCRdb copy retains only in-frame clones and omits some. The sample comprises approximately 150,000 clones, approximately 90% of which are singletons, and around 4.5% rests with the top ten. The chain uses TRBV7-2 and TRBJ2-6; D remains unclear. The source material was peripheral blood, sampled 28 days after the second dose of the MenACWY control vaccine. The TCR was taken from an adult who received the MenACWY meningococcal vaccine as a control. DNA of the CDR3: TGTGCCAGCAGCTTACTAGGAGCCCAATCTGGGGCCAACGTCCTGACTTTC. Its translation is CASSLLGAQSGANVLTF.